The clone carrying this TCR beta chain is deemed medium-sized by its frequency. Its specificity is not known. Germline loops: CDR1 KGHSH, CDR2 LQKENI. The CDR3 has 15 residues. These data are taken from a study of CXCR3-negative and CXCR3-positive naive CD8 T cells. Study results and limitations: Compared with CXCR3-negative naive cells, CXCR3-positive naive cells showed more hydrophobic TRB CDR3s.

It was by 5' RACE with UMI labels that the TRB cDNA libraries were prepared. TCRdb derives one entry per CDR3 protein from the 5' RACE reads, leaving out DNA. The sample holds under 7,500 distinct CDR3 sequences. Input material: naive CXCR3+ CD8+ T cells from blood. Subset denoted: CD45RO-CCR7+CD27+CD95- naive CD8+ T cells expressing CXCR3 (TNR3+). This receptor was taken from a human donor in good health. Some clones in this sample may be carry-over from other donors' samples. V gene TRBV18 combines with J gene TRBJ2-5; TCRdb returns TRBD1, unconfirmable since there is no DNA. This CDR3 reads CASSPGTALPETQYF.